A selection of T cell receptor beta chains follows, all from one sample in a study of blood T cell repertoires in COVID-19. Libraries were prepared by immunoSEQ multiplex PCR; TCRdb keeps only in-frame clonotypes and omits some of them. The table has a few hundred thousand clones, 82% seen once. Sequencing was done on a sample of peripheral blood. The receptors derive from a woman aged 18-35 years with acute or convalescent COVID-19. CDR3s include the opening cysteine and the closing phenylalanine or tryptophan. Each record gives: clone size, J gene, D gene, V gene, CDR3 DNA, CDR3 protein. A D gene is named only where the DNA matches it firmly. Some rows have no size entry. The others give once, few or many, or a class for an expanded clone.

abundance: -
j_gene: TRBJ2-4
d_gene: -
v_gene: TRBV6-5
CDR3nt: TGTGCCAGCAGAAGTGGGAGAGAAGCCAAAAACATTCAGTACTTC
CDR3aa: CASRSGREAKNIQYF

abundance: once
j_gene: TRBJ1-2
d_gene: -
v_gene: TRBV9
CDR3nt: TGTGCCAGCAGCGTAGAAGCGGGCTATGGCTACACCTTC
CDR3aa: CASSVEAGYGYTF

abundance: -
j_gene: TRBJ1-3
d_gene: -
v_gene: TRBV27
CDR3nt: TGTGCCAGCAGTTTTTCAGGATCTGGAAACACCATATATTTT
CDR3aa: CASSFSGSGNTIYF

abundance: -
j_gene: TRBJ2-3
d_gene: TRBD2
v_gene: TRBV7-2
CDR3nt: TGTGCCAGCAGCGTAGGGAATAGCGGGGGCACAGATACGCAGTATTTT
CDR3aa: CASSVGNSGGTDTQYF

abundance: -
j_gene: TRBJ1-2
d_gene: -
v_gene: TRBV14
CDR3nt: TGTGCCAGCAGCCAAGCCAGGTCGGCTTCTGGCTACACCTTC
CDR3aa: CASSQARSASGYTF

abundance: -
j_gene: TRBJ2-7
d_gene: -
v_gene: TRBV19
CDR3nt: TGTGCCAGTAGTATAAAGGCGGGTACCTACGAGCAGTACTTC
CDR3aa: CASSIKAGTYEQYF

abundance: -
j_gene: TRBJ2-1
d_gene: TRBD2
v_gene: TRBV10-3
CDR3nt: TGTGCCATCAGGGCGGGGGGCATTGTGAGAGGGAGGGCCAAGGAGAATGAGCAGTTCTTC
CDR3aa: CAIRAGGIVRGRAKENEQFF

abundance: few
j_gene: TRBJ1-4
d_gene: TRBD1
v_gene: TRBV18
CDR3nt: TGTGCCAGCTCACCCGGGACAGGGTACGAAAAACTGTTTTTT
CDR3aa: CASSPGTGYEKLFF

abundance: -
j_gene: TRBJ2-1
d_gene: -
v_gene: TRBV6-5
CDR3nt: TGTGCCAGCCAGTGGGGGCGCCCTAATGAAGAGTTCTTC
CDR3aa: CASQWGRPNEEFF

abundance: -
j_gene: TRBJ2-7
d_gene: TRBD2
v_gene: TRBV10-3
CDR3nt: TGTGCCACCGGGACTAGCGGCGAGCAGTACTTC
CDR3aa: CATGTSGEQYF

abundance: -
j_gene: TRBJ2-7
d_gene: TRBD2
v_gene: TRBV7-9
CDR3nt: TGTGCCAGCAGCTCGCCGGGACTAGCGTACGAGCAGTACTTC
CDR3aa: CASSSPGLAYEQYF

abundance: -
j_gene: TRBJ1-1
d_gene: TRBD1
v_gene: TRBV4-3
CDR3nt: TGCGCCAGCAGCCAGAAGACAGGGACCAGGAACACTGAAGCTTTCTTT
CDR3aa: CASSQKTGTRNTEAFF

abundance: -
j_gene: TRBJ1-1
d_gene: -
v_gene: TRBV19
CDR3nt: TGTGCCAGTAGTATGAGGGCCCGGGCGAAGAACACTGAAGCTTTCTTT
CDR3aa: CASSMRARAKNTEAFF

abundance: -
j_gene: TRBJ1-6
d_gene: TRBD1
v_gene: TRBV6-5
CDR3nt: TGTGCCAGCAGTCCCGGACAGGGCTATAATTCACCCCTCCACTTT
CDR3aa: CASSPGQGYNSPLHF

abundance: -
j_gene: TRBJ1-2
d_gene: -
v_gene: TRBV24-1
CDR3nt: TGTGCCACCAGTCCACAGGGCGGTGGCTACACCTTC
CDR3aa: CATSPQGGGYTF

abundance: -
j_gene: TRBJ2-1
d_gene: TRBD2
v_gene: TRBV27
CDR3nt: TGTGCCAGCACGGGGGGGAATCACTACAATGAGCAGTTCTTC
CDR3aa: CASTGGNHYNEQFF

abundance: -
j_gene: TRBJ2-1
d_gene: -
v_gene: TRBV7-2
CDR3nt: TGTGCCAGCAGCTCACCGGCCCGTTTTGTAAAAGCCGGGGGCAATGAGCAGTTCTTC
CDR3aa: CASSSPARFVKAGGNEQFF

abundance: -
j_gene: TRBJ2-7
d_gene: -
v_gene: TRBV6-2/TRBV6-3
CDR3nt: TGTGCCAGCAGCGTAATATACGAGCAGTACTTC
CDR3aa: CASSVIYEQYF

abundance: -
j_gene: TRBJ1-2
d_gene: TRBD1
v_gene: TRBV5-8
CDR3nt: TGTGCCAGCAGCCGATCCGGGACAGGGGCTATCTATGGCTACACCTTC
CDR3aa: CASSRSGTGAIYGYTF

abundance: -
j_gene: TRBJ1-2
d_gene: TRBD1
v_gene: TRBV3-1/TRBV3-2
CDR3nt: TGTGCCAGCAGCCGACAGGGGCGGCGCGGCTACACCTTC
CDR3aa: CASSRQGRRGYTF

abundance: -
j_gene: TRBJ2-5
d_gene: TRBD2
v_gene: TRBV24-1
CDR3nt: TGTGCCACCAGTGATGGGGGGGATCACGGGTACTTC
CDR3aa: CATSDGGDHGYF

abundance: -
j_gene: TRBJ1-1
d_gene: TRBD1
v_gene: TRBV6-6
CDR3nt: TGTGCCAGCGGAACTAAGGACAGGGTGAACACTGAAGCTTTCTTT
CDR3aa: CASGTKDRVNTEAFF

abundance: -
j_gene: TRBJ2-1
d_gene: TRBD2
v_gene: TRBV7-2
CDR3nt: TGTGCCAGCAGCTCCCCTACTAGCGGGGAGCAGTTCTTC
CDR3aa: CASSSPTSGEQFF

abundance: once
j_gene: TRBJ2-7
d_gene: TRBD2
v_gene: TRBV6-2/TRBV6-3
CDR3nt: TGTGCCAGCAGTTACTCAGGGTTTTCAGGACTAGCGGGAGGAGGCTACGAGCAGTACTTC
CDR3aa: CASSYSGFSGLAGGGYEQYF

abundance: -
j_gene: TRBJ2-7
d_gene: -
v_gene: TRBV2
CDR3nt: TGTGCCAGCAGTGAAGCGGCCCCCCCACACGAGCAGTACTTC
CDR3aa: CASSEAAPPHEQYF

abundance: -
j_gene: TRBJ2-7
d_gene: TRBD1
v_gene: TRBV11-2
CDR3nt: TGTGCCAGCAGCCTCGGACAGGGGGCAGGGGAGCAGTACTTC
CDR3aa: CASSLGQGAGEQYF

abundance: -
j_gene: TRBJ1-5
d_gene: -
v_gene: TRBV9
CDR3nt: TGTGCCAGCAGCGTAGGCGGTAATAGCAATCAGCCCCAGCATTTT
CDR3aa: CASSVGGNSNQPQHF

abundance: -
j_gene: TRBJ2-6
d_gene: -
v_gene: TRBV24-1
CDR3nt: TGTGCCACCAGTGATGTATCTATGGTCTCTGGGGCCAACGTCCTGACTTTC
CDR3aa: CATSDVSMVSGANVLTF

abundance: -
j_gene: TRBJ2-2
d_gene: -
v_gene: TRBV5-6
CDR3nt: TGTGCCAGCAGCAGAAAATGGGGGGAAACCGGGGAGCTGTTTTTT
CDR3aa: CASSRKWGETGELFF

abundance: -
j_gene: TRBJ2-1
d_gene: TRBD2
v_gene: TRBV5-8
CDR3nt: TGTGCCAGCGGCGGGGCTAGCGGGATTAATGAGCAGTTCTTC
CDR3aa: CASGGASGINEQFF

abundance: once
j_gene: TRBJ2-7
d_gene: -
v_gene: TRBV30
CDR3nt: TGTGCCTGGAGTGGAGGGAATTTCTACGAGCAGTACTTC
CDR3aa: CAWSGGNFYEQYF

abundance: -
j_gene: TRBJ1-2
d_gene: TRBD1
v_gene: TRBV19
CDR3nt: TGTGCCAGTGAGACCGGGACAGCCTATGGCTACACCTTC
CDR3aa: CASETGTAYGYTF

abundance: -
j_gene: TRBJ1-3
d_gene: -
v_gene: TRBV11-2
CDR3nt: TGTGCCAGCAGCTTAGTTTATTCCTCTGGAAACACCATATATTTT
CDR3aa: CASSLVYSSGNTIYF

abundance: -
j_gene: TRBJ2-7
d_gene: -
v_gene: TRBV29-1
CDR3nt: TGCAGCGTTGAGGCGGATGCCTACGAGCAGTACTTC
CDR3aa: CSVEADAYEQYF

abundance: few
j_gene: TRBJ2-5
d_gene: TRBD1
v_gene: TRBV6-2/TRBV6-3
CDR3nt: TGTGCCAGCAGTTACCCCTCGGCCTTCTCCGGGACAGACCAAGAGACCCAGTACTTC
CDR3aa: CASSYPSAFSGTDQETQYF

abundance: -
j_gene: TRBJ1-3
d_gene: -
v_gene: TRBV6-2/TRBV6-3
CDR3nt: TGTGCCAGCAGCCGACTTCCGGACAGCTTGCCGGCGGACACCATATATTTT
CDR3aa: CASSRLPDSLPADTIYF

abundance: -
j_gene: TRBJ2-3
d_gene: -
v_gene: TRBV6-1
CDR3nt: TGTGCCAGCAGTGGAGGACAGTACCAATACACAGATACGCAGTATTTT
CDR3aa: CASSGGQYQYTDTQYF

abundance: -
j_gene: TRBJ2-1
d_gene: -
v_gene: TRBV14
CDR3nt: TGTGCCAGCAGCCAAGATCGCTTCCGGGAGACGGATGAGCAGTTCTTC
CDR3aa: CASSQDRFRETDEQFF

abundance: -
j_gene: TRBJ1-4
d_gene: -
v_gene: TRBV28
CDR3nt: TGTGCCAGCAGTTTGGACCCTGGACAGAGGAAGGGAAAGGATCGTGAAAAACTGTTTTTT
CDR3aa: CASSLDPGQRKGKDREKLFF

abundance: few
j_gene: TRBJ2-7
d_gene: TRBD2
v_gene: TRBV7-2
CDR3nt: TGTGCCAGCAGCTTAGCGGCTAGCGGGAGGCCGGGAACCTACGAGCAGTACTTC
CDR3aa: CASSLAASGRPGTYEQYF

abundance: few
j_gene: TRBJ1-1
d_gene: TRBD1
v_gene: TRBV30
CDR3nt: TGTGCCTGGAGGTCAGGGGGCGCGGGAGCTTTCTTT
CDR3aa: CAWRSGGAGAFF

abundance: -
j_gene: TRBJ1-2
d_gene: TRBD1
v_gene: TRBV29-1
CDR3nt: TGCAGCGCCGAAGAGGGGGCTGGTGGCTACACCTTC
CDR3aa: CSAEEGAGGYTF

abundance: -
j_gene: TRBJ2-3
d_gene: -
v_gene: TRBV28
CDR3nt: TGTGCCAGCAGTTTATGGGCAGGGGTAGATACGCAGTATTTT
CDR3aa: CASSLWAGVDTQYF

abundance: once
j_gene: TRBJ2-7
d_gene: -
v_gene: TRBV27
CDR3nt: TGTGCCAGCAGTTTATCTAGACAGGAGATCACCTACGAGCAGTACTTC
CDR3aa: CASSLSRQEITYEQYF

abundance: many
j_gene: TRBJ1-2
d_gene: -
v_gene: TRBV5-1
CDR3nt: TGCGCCAGCAGACCGGACAGCCTAATCTATGGCTACACCTTC
CDR3aa: CASRPDSLIYGYTF

abundance: -
j_gene: TRBJ2-7
d_gene: TRBD2
v_gene: TRBV10-1
CDR3nt: TGCGCCAGCAGTGAGTCGGTGGGTACTAGCGGGAGAGTCGAGCAGTACTTC
CDR3aa: CASSESVGTSGRVEQYF

abundance: -
j_gene: TRBJ1-5
d_gene: -
v_gene: TRBV18
CDR3nt: TGTGCCAGCTCACCCTCGACAGGCTTGAATCAGCCCCAGCATTTT
CDR3aa: CASSPSTGLNQPQHF

abundance: -
j_gene: TRBJ2-7
d_gene: TRBD1
v_gene: TRBV5-1
CDR3nt: TGCGCCAGCAGCTTGGGGGACAGGGCCCCCTACGAGCAGTACTTC
CDR3aa: CASSLGDRAPYEQYF

abundance: -
j_gene: TRBJ1-2
d_gene: -
v_gene: TRBV18
CDR3nt: TGTGCCAGCTCACTCGCGGAGTATGGCTACACCTTC
CDR3aa: CASSLAEYGYTF

abundance: -
j_gene: TRBJ1-5
d_gene: -
v_gene: TRBV28
CDR3nt: TGTGCCAGCAGTTTACAGGGGAACGGCAATCAGCCCCAGCATTTT
CDR3aa: CASSLQGNGNQPQHF

abundance: -
j_gene: TRBJ1-4
d_gene: TRBD1
v_gene: TRBV15
CDR3nt: TGTGCCACCAGCAGAGGGGGGACAGGGGGAGAAAAACTGTTTTTT
CDR3aa: CATSRGGTGGEKLFF

abundance: -
j_gene: TRBJ2-3
d_gene: -
v_gene: TRBV4-2
CDR3nt: TGTGCCAGCAGCCAAACGGGGGACCCGGTGGATACGCAGTATTTT
CDR3aa: CASSQTGDPVDTQYF

abundance: -
j_gene: TRBJ2-1
d_gene: -
v_gene: TRBV5-1
CDR3nt: TGCGCCAGCAGCTTGTCAGGCCTAGCGACCGATGAGCAGTTCTTC
CDR3aa: CASSLSGLATDEQFF

abundance: once
j_gene: TRBJ2-5
d_gene: -
v_gene: TRBV5-8
CDR3nt: TGTGCCAGCAGCTTGGGGAGGAACGGGGAGACCCAGTACTTC
CDR3aa: CASSLGRNGETQYF

abundance: -
j_gene: TRBJ1-6
d_gene: TRBD1
v_gene: TRBV28
CDR3nt: TGTGCCAGCAGTCCACTCGGACAGGGGGCTAATTCACCCCTCCACTTT
CDR3aa: CASSPLGQGANSPLHF

abundance: -
j_gene: TRBJ2-7
d_gene: -
v_gene: TRBV28
CDR3nt: TGTGCCAGCATCGGGGTCCCATGGGGCGAGCAGTACTTC
CDR3aa: CASIGVPWGEQYF

abundance: -
j_gene: TRBJ2-7
d_gene: -
v_gene: TRBV5-8
CDR3nt: TGTGCCAGCAGCTTCAGCGCACCCTACGAGCAGTACTTC
CDR3aa: CASSFSAPYEQYF

abundance: -
j_gene: TRBJ1-2
d_gene: TRBD1
v_gene: TRBV19
CDR3nt: TGTGCCAGTAGTACGGACAGGGCCCTTCTTGGCTACACCTTC
CDR3aa: CASSTDRALLGYTF